The clone carrying this TCR beta chain was counted many times. Antigen specificity is unknown. The sample belongs to a study of human T cells and chemical hapten exposure. Study-wide findings and caveats: TCRs whose frequency exceeded 1 in 1000 remained the same following DPC sensitization.

Trimming removed 6 bases from V and 4 bases from J; junction bases left unmatched: 7. The CDR3 has 15 amino acids. CDR1 is SNHLY, CDR2 FYNNEI, per germline. Unique molecular identifiers were attached to individual cDNA molecules during library preparation. One entry per CDR3 protein, called by TCRdb with MiXCR from the RACE reads. The sample lists about 77,000 distinct CDR3 sequences, over 6.5% occurring once. Regarding time point: healthy volunteer bleed at 6 weeks. Unfractionated whole blood was the source from which total RNA was extracted. This chain connects TRBV2 to TRBJ2-1, with 9 bases matching TRBD2. Sequencing used whole blood. This receptor was taken from a female donor in good health. Some clones in this sample may be carry-over from other donors' samples. This CDR3 is CASRSTSGTYNEQFF. CDR3 DNA sequence: TGTGCCAGCAGATCGACTAGCGGAACTTACAATGAGCAGTTCTTC.